Listed here is a single T cell receptor (beta chain). Antigen specificity is unknown. The entry originates in a study of shared clonotypes between healthy human individuals. TCRdb's copy holds only in-frame clones and misses some; the assay was immunoSEQ multiplex PCR. The table shows roughly 2 million clones, with about 94% occurring only once. General study results and limits: The researchers took only blood, and tissue repertoires probably look different.

Deletions cut 5 bases from V and 3 bases from J, with 17 bases between. The CDR3 extends over 16 amino acids. Germline CDR1 and CDR2: LNHDA and SQIVND (reference sequence). Donors were healthy HIV-negative adults without recent acute infections or vaccinations. The sequence was collected from a man between 18 and 35 years old in good health. The V gene is TRBV19, the J gene TRBJ1-5; possible D gene TRBD1, 5 bases. Sample: naive CD4+ T cells sorted from blood. Subset defined: CD45RA+ positively selected. The CDR3 loop is CASSWQGISINQPQHF. CDR3 sequence (DNA): TGTGCCAGTAGTTGGCAGGGTATTAGTATCAATCAGCCCCAGCATTTT.